The T cell receptor beta chain described here comes from a study of technical replicates of blood from a handful of donors. CDR3 length: 15 amino acids. V was clipped by 5 bases and J by 2 bases, with 13 bases between them. Germline lookup yields CDR1 SGHAT and CDR2 FQNNGV. Clones were sequenced by immunoSEQ multiplex PCR, and TCRdb holds only the in-frame ones, with some missing. Among more than 90,000 clones listed, around 96% were seen once. This chain uses TRBV11-2 with TRBJ2-1, with D perhaps matching TRBD2 (5 bases). The origin of this receptor is a human donor in good health. Input material: T cells isolated from PBMCs. The CDR3 coding sequence is TGTGCCAGCAGCGGAGGACTGGTAACCTACAATGAGCAGTTCTTC. Protein: CASSGGLVTYNEQFF.